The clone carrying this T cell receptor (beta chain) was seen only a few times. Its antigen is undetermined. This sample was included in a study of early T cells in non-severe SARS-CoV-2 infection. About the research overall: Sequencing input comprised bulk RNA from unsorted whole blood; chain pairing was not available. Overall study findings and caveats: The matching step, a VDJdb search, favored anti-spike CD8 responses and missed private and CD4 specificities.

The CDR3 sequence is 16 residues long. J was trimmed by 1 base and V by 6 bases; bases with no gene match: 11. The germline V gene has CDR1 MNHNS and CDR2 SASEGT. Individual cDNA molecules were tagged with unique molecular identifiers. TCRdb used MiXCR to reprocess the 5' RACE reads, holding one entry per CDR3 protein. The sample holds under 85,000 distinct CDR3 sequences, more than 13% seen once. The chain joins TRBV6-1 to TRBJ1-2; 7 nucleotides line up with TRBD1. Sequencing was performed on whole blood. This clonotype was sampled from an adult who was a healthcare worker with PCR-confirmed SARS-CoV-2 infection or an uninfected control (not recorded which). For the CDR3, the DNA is TGTGCCAGCAGCCCCCGGGACAGAGACTTTAACTATGGCTACACCTTC. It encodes CASSPRDRDFNYGYTF.